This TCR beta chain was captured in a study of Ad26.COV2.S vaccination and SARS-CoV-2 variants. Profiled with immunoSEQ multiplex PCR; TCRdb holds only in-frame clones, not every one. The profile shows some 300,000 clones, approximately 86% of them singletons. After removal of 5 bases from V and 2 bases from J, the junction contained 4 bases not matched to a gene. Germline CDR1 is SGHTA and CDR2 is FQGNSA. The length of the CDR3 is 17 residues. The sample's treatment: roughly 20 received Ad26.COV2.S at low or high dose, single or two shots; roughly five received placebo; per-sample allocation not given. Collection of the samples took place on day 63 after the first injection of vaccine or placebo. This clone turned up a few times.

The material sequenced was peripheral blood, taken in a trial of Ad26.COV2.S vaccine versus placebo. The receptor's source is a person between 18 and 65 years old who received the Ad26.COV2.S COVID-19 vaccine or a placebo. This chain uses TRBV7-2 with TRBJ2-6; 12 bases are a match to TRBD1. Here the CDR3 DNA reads TGTGCCAGCAGCCTGGGACAGGGGGCCGCTGGGGCCAACGTCCTGACTTTC. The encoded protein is CASSLGQGAAGANVLTF.